Shown below are 7 T cell receptor beta chains from a single sample sequenced in a study of blood T cell repertoires in COVID-19. Clones were sequenced by immunoSEQ multiplex PCR, and TCRdb holds only the in-frame ones, with some missing. Of about 58,000 clones in the sample, under 90% were seen once. The specimen was peripheral blood. These receptors were collected from a man aged 35-49 years with active COVID-19.

In this sample, this clone turned up once. This chain uses TRBV3-1 (or the pseudogene TRBV3-2) with TRBJ2-2; no definite D call. CDR1 is LGHDT, CDR2 YNNKEL, per germline (reference sequence). V was shortened by 4 bases and J by 3 bases, with 3 bases between the two germline ends. The CDR3 is 12 residues long. CDR3 sequence (DNA): TGTGCCAGCAGCCTAGACACCGGGGAGCTGTTTTTT. Protein: CASSLDTGELFF.

The rearrangement joins TRBV27 to TRBJ2-1, with unresolved D. The CDR3 extends over 17 amino acids. The germline gives CDR1 MNHEY, CDR2 SMNVEV (reference sequence). Trimming left V 2 bases short and J 0 bases short, with 14 bases between. The CDR3 sequence: CASSLRVVPGSYNEQFF. The DNA for the CDR3 is TGTGCCAGCAGTTTACGGGTGGTTCCCGGCTCCTACAATGAGCAGTTCTTC.

This chain connects TRBV27 to TRBJ2-1; 11 bases match TRBD2. The trim removed 4 bases at V and 7 bases at J, leaving 12 bases unmatched. CDR3 size: 17 residues. CDR1 is MNHEY, CDR2 SMNVEV, per germline (reference sequence). CDR3 loop: CASSSPRLAGSGNEQFF. CDR3 nucleotides: TGTGCCAGCAGTTCCCCTAGACTAGCGGGATCTGGTAATGAGCAGTTCTTC.

The chain employs TRBV11-2 and TRBJ2-7; 14 nucleotides line up with TRBD2. V dropped 4 bases and J dropped 5; count of bases not matched to a gene: 10. The germline V gene has CDR1 SGHAT and CDR2 FQNNGV. This CDR3 spans 17 amino acids. The CDR3, as DNA: TGTGCCAGCAGCTCTGATAGACTAGCGGGAGGGGACCACGAGCAGTACTTC. It specifies CASSSDRLAGGDHEQYF.

This CDR3 is CASRTTASGNTIYF. CDR3 nucleotide sequence: TGTGCCAGCAGAACGACAGCGTCTGGAAACACCATATATTTT. The genes are TRBV28 and TRBJ1-3; a weak D match, TRBD1 (5 bases). Germline CDR1 reads MDHEN; CDR2 reads SYDVKM. The CDR3 sequence is 14 residues long. The V end lost 6 bases, the J end lost 1 base, and 10 bases lay between the germline ends.

V is TRBV5-1 and J is TRBJ1-1; D gene unclear. Germline lookup yields CDR1 SGHRS and CDR2 YFSETQ. The CDR3 is made up of 16 amino acids. Deletions cut 3 bases from V and 1 base from J, with 16 bases between. CDR3 nucleotide sequence: TGCGCCAGCAGCTCCTACCTGTACAGTCAGAACACTGAAGCTTTCTTT. This codes for CASSSYLYSQNTEAFF.

The V gene is TRBV4-1, the J gene TRBJ2-3, with 9 bases lining up with TRBD2. The CDR3 consists of 17 residues. V gave up 4 bases and J gave up 3 bases; unmatched junction bases: 11. Looked up from germline, CDR1 is MGHRA and CDR2 is YSYEKL. The CDR3 reads CASSPAWGSGRTDTQYF. The CDR3 DNA sequence: TGCGCCAGCAGCCCTGCTTGGGGGAGCGGGAGGACAGATACGCAGTATTTT.